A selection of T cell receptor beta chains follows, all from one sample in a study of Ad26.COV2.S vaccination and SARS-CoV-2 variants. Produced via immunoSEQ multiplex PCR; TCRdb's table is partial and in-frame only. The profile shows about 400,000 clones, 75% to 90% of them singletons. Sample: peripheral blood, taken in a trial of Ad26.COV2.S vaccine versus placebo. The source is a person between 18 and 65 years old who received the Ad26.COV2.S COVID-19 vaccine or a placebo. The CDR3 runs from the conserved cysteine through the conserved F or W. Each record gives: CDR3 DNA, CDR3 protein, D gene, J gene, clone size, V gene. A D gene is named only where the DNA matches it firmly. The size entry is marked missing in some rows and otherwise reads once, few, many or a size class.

TGTGCCAGCAGTTTAGGTAGCAGGGCAGATACGCAGTATTTT	CASSLGSRADTQYF	NA	TRBJ2-3	NA	TRBV27
TGTGCCAGCAAATCTGGGGCCAACGTCCTGACTTTC	CASKSGANVLTF	NA	TRBJ2-6	NA	TRBV6-5
TGTGCTAGTGGTTTGGGTCAGAATAATGAAAAACTGTTTTTT	CASGLGQNNEKLFF	NA	TRBJ1-4	NA	TRBV12-5
TGCGCCAGCACCCGGGACAACAGCTCCTACGAGCAGTACTTC	CASTRDNSSYEQYF	NA	TRBJ2-7	NA	TRBV10-1
TGTGCCAGCAGCCAAGATTGGCGGTCGGATACGCAGTATTTT	CASSQDWRSDTQYF	NA	TRBJ2-3	NA	TRBV3-1/TRBV3-2
TGTGCCAGCAGCTTAGACGGACTAGCGGGAGAGACCCAGTACTTC	CASSLDGLAGETQYF	TRBD2	TRBJ2-5	NA	TRBV11-3
TGTGCCAGTAGTACTAACAGGGAAGCTTTCTTT	CASSTNREAFF	NA	TRBJ1-1	NA	TRBV19
TGTGCCAGCTCACCAGATTCAGCCTCCGATACGCAGTATTTT	CASSPDSASDTQYF	NA	TRBJ2-3	NA	TRBV18
TGTGCCAGCAGTGAAGCGCTTGGGGGCGCGAGTCTAGGAGAGCAGTACTTC	CASSEALGGASLGEQYF	NA	TRBJ2-7	NA	TRBV6-1
TGTGCCAGCAGCTTGCTCGTAGGAGAAAAACTGTTTTTT	CASSLLVGEKLFF	NA	TRBJ1-4	NA	TRBV5-4
TGTGCCACCAGTGATCCAAATAGGGGATCGGGGGAGCAGTACTTC	CATSDPNRGSGEQYF	NA	TRBJ2-7	NA	TRBV24-1
TGTGCCAGCAGATTAGGACTAGCGGGCCTCTCTGGGGCCAACGTCCTGACTTTC	CASRLGLAGLSGANVLTF	TRBD2	TRBJ2-6	NA	TRBV7-2
TGTGCCAGCAGGACTCCGGGACAGGGGCACTATGGCTACACCTTC	CASRTPGQGHYGYTF	TRBD1	TRBJ1-2	NA	TRBV6-5
TGTGCCAGCAGTCTCCGACACTCTAATGAAAAACTGTTTTTT	CASSLRHSNEKLFF	NA	TRBJ1-4	NA	TRBV27
TGTGCCAGCAGCTTGGATCAGGGGGCGCGCGAGCAGTACTTC	CASSLDQGAREQYF	TRBD1	TRBJ2-7	NA	TRBV5-5
TGCGCCAGCAGCGGGATTCAGGGGGCCTACAATGAGCAGTTCTTC	CASSGIQGAYNEQFF	TRBD1	TRBJ2-1	NA	TRBV5-1
TGTGCTAGTGCCCGGACTCCTTTCAATGAGCAGTTCTTC	CASARTPFNEQFF	NA	TRBJ2-1	once	TRBV12-5
TGTGCCAGCAGCCCCGGACTAGCGGCGAACACCGGGGAGCTGTTTTTT	CASSPGLAANTGELFF	TRBD2	TRBJ2-2	NA	TRBV11-2
TGTGCCAGCAGCGTAGGCTGGACTAGCACAGATACGCAGTATTTT	CASSVGWTSTDTQYF	NA	TRBJ2-3	NA	TRBV9
TGTGCCAGCAGCCCTAGCACAGATACGCAGTATTTT	CASSPSTDTQYF	NA	TRBJ2-3	NA	TRBV12-3/TRBV12-4
TGTGCCAGTAGCAGCCGGCGGGAGGGCAATTACAATGAGCAGTTCTTC	CASSSRREGNYNEQFF	TRBD2	TRBJ2-1	NA	TRBV19
TGTGCCAGCGCTTATGGACAGGGGAACACTGAAGCTTTCTTT	CASAYGQGNTEAFF	TRBD1	TRBJ1-1	NA	TRBV6-5
TGCGCCAGCAGCTTAGGCAGGGGAGGGACCCAGTACTTC	CASSLGRGGTQYF	NA	TRBJ2-5	NA	TRBV5-1
TGTGCCACCAGCAGATCGCAAGAGACCCAGTACTTC	CATSRSQETQYF	NA	TRBJ2-5	NA	TRBV15
TGTGCCAGCAGTGAGAGGGAAGGCTATAATTCACCCCTCCACTTT	CASSEREGYNSPLHF	NA	TRBJ1-6	NA	TRBV6-4
TGTGCCATCAGGTCGGGGAACGGGGAGCTGTTTTTT	CAIRSGNGELFF	NA	TRBJ2-2	NA	TRBV10-3
TGTGCCAGCAGTTACTCGGGACGTGCCACTGAAGCTTTCTTT	CASSYSGRATEAFF	NA	TRBJ1-1	NA	TRBV6-5
TGTGCCAGCAGTTTAGTGGTGTCTGGTTACGAGCAGTACTTC	CASSLVVSGYEQYF	NA	TRBJ2-7	NA	TRBV27
TGTGCCAGCAGCACTAGCGGGTCCTTCGCGGATACGCAGTATTTT	CASSTSGSFADTQYF	TRBD2	TRBJ2-3	few	TRBV9
TGTGCCAGTGGGACAGGGGGCTTTAGAAGTTCACCCCTCCACTTT	CASGTGGFRSSPLHF	TRBD1	TRBJ1-6	once	TRBV19
TGTGCCAGCAGTACCGCCCGGACTAGCGGGAGAAGAGAGACCCAGTACTTC	CASSTARTSGRRETQYF	TRBD2	TRBJ2-5	NA	TRBV28
TGCGCCAGCAGCCAAGATAACTGGGATCCTGAAGCTTTCTTT	CASSQDNWDPEAFF	NA	TRBJ1-1	NA	TRBV4-1
TGTGCCAGCAGCCCGGGACACTCGATTGGGGCCAACGTCCTGACTTTC	CASSPGHSIGANVLTF	NA	TRBJ2-6	NA	TRBV11-3
TGTGCCAGCAGCACCCGGGACTCCTCTCCGTTATACAATGAGCAGTTCTTC	CASSTRDSSPLYNEQFF	NA	TRBJ2-1	NA	TRBV21-1
TGTGCTTGTCAGTGGGGCGGTAATGAAAAACTGTTTTTT	CACQWGGNEKLFF	NA	TRBJ1-4	NA	TRBV30
TGTGCCAGCAGCTTACACCTGTCCTATGGCTACACCTTC	CASSLHLSYGYTF	NA	TRBJ1-2	NA	TRBV14
TGTGCCAGCAGCTTGAGGCTAGCGGGTGATACGCAGTATTTT	CASSLRLAGDTQYF	TRBD2	TRBJ2-3	NA	TRBV11-3
TGCGCCAGCAGTTCAGGGGGTTCGCGCACTGAAGCTTTCTTT	CASSSGGSRTEAFF	TRBD1	TRBJ1-1	once	TRBV5-1
TGCAGTGCTAGTGGCGGGAGGGCCCGATCCTACGAGCAGTACTTC	CSASGGRARSYEQYF	TRBD2	TRBJ2-7	NA	TRBV20-1